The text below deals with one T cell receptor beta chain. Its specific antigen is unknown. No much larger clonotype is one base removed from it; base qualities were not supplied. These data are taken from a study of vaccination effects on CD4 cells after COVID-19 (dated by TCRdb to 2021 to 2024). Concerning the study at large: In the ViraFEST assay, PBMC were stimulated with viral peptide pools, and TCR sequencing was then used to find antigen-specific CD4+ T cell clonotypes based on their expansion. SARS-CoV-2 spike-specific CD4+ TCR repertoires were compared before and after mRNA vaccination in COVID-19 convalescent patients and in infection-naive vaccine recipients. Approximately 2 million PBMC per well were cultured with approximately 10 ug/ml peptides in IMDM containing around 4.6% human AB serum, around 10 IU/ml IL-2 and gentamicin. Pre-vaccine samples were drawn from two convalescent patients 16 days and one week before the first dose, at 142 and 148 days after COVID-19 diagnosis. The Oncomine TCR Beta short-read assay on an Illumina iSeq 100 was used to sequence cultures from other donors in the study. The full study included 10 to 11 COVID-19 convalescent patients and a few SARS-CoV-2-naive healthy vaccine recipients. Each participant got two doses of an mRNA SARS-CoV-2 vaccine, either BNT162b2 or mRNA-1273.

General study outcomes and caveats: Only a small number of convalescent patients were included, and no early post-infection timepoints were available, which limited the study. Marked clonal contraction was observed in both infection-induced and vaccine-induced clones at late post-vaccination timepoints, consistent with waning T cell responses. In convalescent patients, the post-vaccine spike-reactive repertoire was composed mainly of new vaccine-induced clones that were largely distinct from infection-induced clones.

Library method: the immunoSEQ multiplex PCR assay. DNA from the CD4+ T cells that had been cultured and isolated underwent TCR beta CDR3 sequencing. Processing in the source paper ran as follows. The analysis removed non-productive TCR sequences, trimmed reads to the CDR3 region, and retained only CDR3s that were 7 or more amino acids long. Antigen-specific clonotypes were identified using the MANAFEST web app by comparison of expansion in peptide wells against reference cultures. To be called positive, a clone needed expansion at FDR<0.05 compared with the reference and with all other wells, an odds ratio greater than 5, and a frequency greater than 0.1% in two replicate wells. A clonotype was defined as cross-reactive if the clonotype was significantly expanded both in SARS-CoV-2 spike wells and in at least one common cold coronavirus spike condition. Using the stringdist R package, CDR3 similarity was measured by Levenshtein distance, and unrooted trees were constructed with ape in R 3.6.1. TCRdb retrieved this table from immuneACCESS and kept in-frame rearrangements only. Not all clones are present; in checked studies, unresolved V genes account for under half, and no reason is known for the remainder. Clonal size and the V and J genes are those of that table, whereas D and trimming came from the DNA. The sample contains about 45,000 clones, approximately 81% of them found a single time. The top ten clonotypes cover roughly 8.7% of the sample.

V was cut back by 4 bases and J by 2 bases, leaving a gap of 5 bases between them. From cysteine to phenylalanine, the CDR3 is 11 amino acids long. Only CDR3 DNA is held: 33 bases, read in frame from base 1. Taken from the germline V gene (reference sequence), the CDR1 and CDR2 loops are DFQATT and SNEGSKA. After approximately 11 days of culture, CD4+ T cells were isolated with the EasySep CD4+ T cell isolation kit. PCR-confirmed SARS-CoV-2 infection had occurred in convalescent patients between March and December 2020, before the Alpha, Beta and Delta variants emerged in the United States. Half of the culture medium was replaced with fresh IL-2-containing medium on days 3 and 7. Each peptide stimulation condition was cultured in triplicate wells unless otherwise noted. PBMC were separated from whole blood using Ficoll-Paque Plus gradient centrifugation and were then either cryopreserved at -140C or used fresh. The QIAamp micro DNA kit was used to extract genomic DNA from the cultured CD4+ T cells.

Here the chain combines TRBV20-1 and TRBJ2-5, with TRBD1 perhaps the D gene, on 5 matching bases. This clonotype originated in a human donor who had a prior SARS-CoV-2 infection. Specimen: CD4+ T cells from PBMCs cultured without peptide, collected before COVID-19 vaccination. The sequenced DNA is TGCAGTGCTAACAGGCAAGAGACCCAGTACTTC. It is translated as CSANRQETQYF.